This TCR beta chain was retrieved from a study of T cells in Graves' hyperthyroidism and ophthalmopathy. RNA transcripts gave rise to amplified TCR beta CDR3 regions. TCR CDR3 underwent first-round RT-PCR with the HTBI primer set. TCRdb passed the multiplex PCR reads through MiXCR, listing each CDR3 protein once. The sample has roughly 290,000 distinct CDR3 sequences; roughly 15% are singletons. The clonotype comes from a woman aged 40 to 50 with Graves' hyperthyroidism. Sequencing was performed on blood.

This CDR3 is CASSLIGLAVTDTQYF. As DNA, the CDR3 is TGTGCCAGCAGTTTAATCGGACTAGCGGTCACAGATACGCAGTATTTT. The chain uses TRBV28 and TRBJ2-3; 10 bases match TRBD2. The V and J ends lost 2 bases and 2 bases, in that order; junction bases with no gene match: 4. Looked up from germline, CDR1 is MDHEN and CDR2 is SYDVKM. The CDR3 contains 16 residues.